Below are 32 T cell receptor beta chains sequenced from a single sample in a study of cytomegalovirus exposure and HLA in healthy donors. 13 Jbeta primers and 60 Vbeta primers were used for the PCR. The method was immunoSEQ multiplex PCR; TCRdb's version includes in-frame clones alone and lacks a portion of them. The table shows about 160,000 clones, with roughly 87% occurring only once. Sequencing input: PBMCs. These TCRs come from a woman in her 30s in good health and CMV-seronegative.

A word on this clone: A junction boundary mismatches the germline segment, possibly from a read error. V usage is TRBV28 and J usage is TRBJ1-1, with no clear D. Per the germline V gene, CDR1 is MDHEN and CDR2 is SYDVKM. The CDR3 extends over 14 amino acids. CDR3 in amino acids: CASRLSGVNTEAFF. The CDR3, as DNA: TGTGCCAGCAGGTTATCCGGGGTGAACACTGAAGCTTTCTTT.

This chain connects TRBV5-1 to TRBJ2-7; 10 bases are shared with TRBD1. Trimming at V came to 4 bases and at J to 3 bases, leaving 7 bases not matched to a gene. The CDR3 contains 15 residues. CDR1 and CDR2 from the germline V gene are SGHRS and YFSETQ. CDR3 region: CASSPGTGDLYEQYF. Written as DNA, the CDR3 is TGCGCCAGCAGCCCCGGGACAGGGGATCTCTACGAGCAGTACTTC.

In DNA, the CDR3 is TGTGCCAGCAGTGAAGCGGCTCGGACAGGGGGATCCTACGAGCAGTACTTC. Translation: CASSEAARTGGSYEQYF. The J gene is TRBJ2-7, the V gene TRBV6-1, with TRBD1 matching over 10 bases. The ends lost 0 bases at V and 1 base at J; junction bases unmatched: 6. Germline CDR1 MNHNS, CDR2 SASEGT. The CDR3 covers 17 residues.

This rearrangement joins TRBV9 to TRBJ2-1; 7 bases are a match to TRBD1. The CDR3 covers 17 residues. Germline V lookup: CDR1 SGDLS, CDR2 YYNGEE. V lost 0 bases and J lost 4; bases outside the gene matches: 10. The CDR3 here is CASSVDPRTGPYNEQFF. In nucleotides, the CDR3 is TGTGCCAGCAGCGTAGATCCCCGGACAGGTCCGTACAATGAGCAGTTCTTC. The full variable domain, in which reference TRBV9 and TRBJ2-1 provide the parts outside the CDR3, is DSGVTQTPKHLITATGQRVTLRCSPRSGDLSVYWYQQSLDQGLQFLIQYYNGEERAKGNILERFSAQQFPDLHSELNLSSLELGDSALYFCASSVDPRTGPYNEQFFGPGTRLTVL.

This chain uses TRBV5-6 with TRBJ1-5, with 7 positions matching TRBD1. V lost 3 bases and J lost 0; bases outside the gene matches: 3. CDR1 is SGHDT, CDR2 YYEEEE, per germline. The CDR3 is made up of 15 amino acids. The CDR3 protein is CASSSTGSSNQPQHF. CDR3 nucleotide sequence: TGTGCCAGCAGCTCGACAGGGAGTAGCAATCAGCCCCAGCATTTT.

CDR3 protein: CASSSRGRRNTGELFF. The DNA for the CDR3 is TGTGCCAGCAGTTCCAGGGGGCGGAGGAACACCGGGGAGCTGTTTTTT. The chain joins TRBV27 to TRBJ2-2, with 8 bases matching TRBD1. Germline V gene lookup returns CDR1 MNHEY and CDR2 SMNVEV (reference sequence). The CDR3 spans 16 residues. V was pared by 4 bases and J by 1 base, with 5 bases of the junction left unmatched.

The chain has TRBV7-9 and TRBJ2-7; 9 bases agree with TRBD1. CDR1 SEHNR and CDR2 FQNEAQ come from the germline V gene (reference sequence). The CDR3 covers 14 residues. V was pared by 4 bases and J by 2 bases, with 3 bases of the junction left unmatched. The CDR3 nucleotides are TGTGCCAGCAGCTCAGACAGGGGGGCCTACGAGCAGTACTTC. Encoded protein: CASSSDRGAYEQYF.

The chain links TRBV9 to TRBJ1-4; no clear D gene. Trimming removed 4 bases at V and 0 bases at J, with 7 bases between. The CDR3 length is 14 residues. Germline V gene data show CDR1 as SGDLS and CDR2 as YYNGEE. The CDR3 is CASSRRATNEKLFF. CDR3 sequence (DNA): TGTGCCAGCAGCCGACGGGCAACTAATGAAAAACTGTTTTTT.

The chain couples TRBV2 to TRBJ2-7; the D gene is possibly TRBD1 (5 bases). Deletions cut 11 bases from V and 4 bases from J, with 27 bases between. Germline V gene lookup returns CDR1 SNHLY and CDR2 FYNNEI. This CDR3 contains 16 residues. The CDR3, as DNA: TGTGCCGGGGCCCGAAGGGCATTAACTACTACTTACGAGCAGTACTTC. Translated: CAGARRALTTTYEQYF. Full variable domain (missing parts from reference TRBV2 and TRBJ2-7): EPEVTQTPSHQVTQMGQEVILRCVPISNHLYFYWYRQILGQKVEFLVSFYNNEISEKSEIFDDQFSVERPDGSNFTLKIRSTKLEDSAMYFCAGARRALTTTYEQYFGPGTRLTVT.

The chain carries TRBV23-1 and TRBJ1-4; D is perhaps TRBD1 (5 bases). TRBV23-1 is an ORF; its function is uncertain. Trimming removed 8 bases from V and 7 bases from J, with 23 bases in between. The CDR3 contains 16 residues. The CDR3 sequence: CASLPRWGRDAEKLFF. CDR3 DNA sequence: TGCGCCAGCTTACCGAGGTGGGGGAGGGACGCTGAAAAACTGTTTTTT.

The chain carries TRBV19 and TRBJ2-5; 7 bases line up with TRBD1. The DNA end is more similar to TRBJ2-7, so the J call may be wrong. This CDR3 is built from 15 residues. Germline lookup yields CDR1 LNHDA and CDR2 SQIVND (reference sequence). CDR3 sequence (DNA): TGTGCCAGTAGTGCCGGGACAGTGGACCCCTACGAGCAGTACTTC. Translated: CASSAGTVDPYEQYF.

On this clone: This same CDR3 is encoded by further DNA sequences in the sample. V gene TRBV5-1 combines with J gene TRBJ2-7, with 15 bases identical to TRBD2. V lost 3 bases and J lost 1; bases outside the gene matches: 5. This CDR3 spans 17 amino acids. Looked up from germline, CDR1 is SGHRS and CDR2 is YFSETQ. CDR3 sequence reads: CASSSGLAGGPSYEQYF. In nucleotides, the CDR3 is TGCGCCAGCAGCTCGGGACTAGCGGGAGGCCCTTCCTACGAGCAGTACTTC.

DNA of the CDR3: TGTGCCAGCAGTGAAGCGATGGTAGCGGCGAGGGATGAGCAGTTCTTC. Translated: CASSEAMVAARDEQFF. The chain recombines TRBV2 with TRBJ2-1; TRBD2 is a possible D gene (6 bases). The germline gives CDR1 SNHLY, CDR2 FYNNEI. V gave up 0 bases and J gave up 8 bases, with 17 bases separating them. The CDR3 sequence is 16 residues long.

A single count supports this clone. The chain combines TRBV10-3 with TRBJ1-2, with D hard to call. This CDR3 contains 14 residues. Germline values: CDR1 ENHRY, CDR2 SYGVKD. V lost 3 bases and J lost 7, with 15 bases in between. The CDR3 DNA reads TGTGCCATCAGTGACGGGCGGGGATTCTCTGGCTACACCTTC. Protein sequence: CAISDGRGFSGYTF.

This chain joins TRBV11-2 and TRBJ2-5; 9 bases map to TRBD2. CDR3 length equals 16 residues. Trimming took 4 bases from V and 5 from J; bases not matched to a gene: 11. The germline gives CDR1 SGHAT, CDR2 FQNNGV. CDR3 in amino acids: CASSSGGLAERETQYF. Here the CDR3 DNA reads TGTGCCAGCAGCTCGGGGGGACTAGCCGAACGGGAGACCCAGTACTTC.

This chain joins TRBV27 and TRBJ2-2; TRBD1 matches at 7 bases. V lost 4 bases, J lost 2 bases, and 7 bases stayed unmatched. Germline loops: CDR1 MNHEY, CDR2 SMNVEV (reference sequence). The CDR3 runs 16 residues. The CDR3 bases are TGTGCCAGCAGTTCGACAGGGTATGTCAACACCGGGGAGCTGTTTTTT. Protein sequence: CASSSTGYVNTGELFF.

Only one count was recorded for this clone. The chain links TRBV29-1 to TRBJ2-7; D is perhaps TRBD1 (6 bases). The germline V gene encodes CDR1 SQVTM and CDR2 ANQGSEA. V was pared by 2 bases and J by 2 bases, with 10 bases between. The CDR3 length is 13 residues. CDR3 sequence reads: CSVEMTGAYEQYF. CDR3 DNA: TGCAGCGTTGAAATGACAGGAGCCTACGAGCAGTACTTC.

V and J are TRBV11-2 and TRBJ2-7, with 7 bases aligning to TRBD1. V dropped 2 bases and J dropped 0; count of bases not matched to a gene: 13. CDR3 length: 18 residues. In germline, CDR1 is SGHAT, CDR2 FQNNGV. This CDR3 is CASSLWSPTGRSSYEQYF. CDR3 in DNA: TGTGCCAGCAGCTTATGGAGTCCGACAGGGCGAAGCTCCTACGAGCAGTACTTC.

In DNA form, the CDR3 reads TGTGCCAGCCATCCTAGCGGAGAACAAGAGACCCAGTACTTC. Translation: CASHPSGEQETQYF. The rearrangement links TRBV2 to TRBJ2-5; TRBD2 matches 7 bases. The CDR3 runs 14 residues. Germline loops: CDR1 SNHLY, CDR2 FYNNEI. The J segment lost 2 bases and the V segment lost 8 bases, leaving 8 bases of the junction unmatched.

The V gene is TRBV6-6, the J gene TRBJ2-7; D remains ambiguous. Germline V CDR1 and CDR2: MNHNY, SVGAGI (reference sequence). This CDR3 region has 9 residues. The germline V and J ends were trimmed by 8 bases and 5 bases, with 4 bases remaining between them. The CDR3 DNA is TGTGCCAGCGGGCACGAGCAGTACTTC. Encoded protein: CASGHEQYF.

This clone was found once. The chain joins TRBV13 to TRBJ2-3, with a possible D match to TRBD1 (5 bases). V gave up 5 bases and J gave up 0 bases, with 21 bases separating them. The CDR3 length is 18 residues. CDR1 PRHDT and CDR2 FYEKMQ come from the germline V gene (reference sequence). The CDR3 spells CASSTSGFSASSTDTQYF. The CDR3 DNA reads as TGTGCCAGCAGCACTTCAGGGTTCTCGGCCTCTAGCACAGATACGCAGTATTTT.

This chain uses TRBV5-5 with TRBJ2-1; 12 positions agree with TRBD2. V lost 4 bases to trimming and J lost 9 bases; unmatched junction nucleotides: 8. From germline, CDR1 is SGHKS and CDR2 YYEKEE (reference sequence). The CDR3 covers 15 residues. The CDR3: CASSKLAGGLGEQFF. CDR3 bases: TGTGCCAGCAGCAAACTAGCGGGGGGTTTAGGTGAGCAGTTCTTC.

The chain is built from TRBV4-2 and TRBJ2-7; 13 nucleotides agree with TRBD2. This CDR3 has 15 amino acids. Germline V gene lookup returns CDR1 LGHNA and CDR2 YNFKEQ. With V trimmed by 2 bases and J by 7 bases, 5 bases remained unmatched. CDR3 loop: CASSQLLAGGSEQYF. CDR3 nucleotide sequence: TGTGCCAGCAGCCAACTACTAGCGGGGGGGAGTGAGCAGTACTTC.

This rearrangement joins TRBV6-6 to TRBJ2-1; TRBD2 matches at 14 bases. CDR1 is MNHNY and CDR2 is SVGAGI in the germline V gene (reference sequence). The CDR3 loop spans 15 amino acids. The V gene end was trimmed by 5 bases and the J gene end by 5 bases; junction bases not matched to a gene: 2. The CDR3 here is CASSRLAGGDNEQFF. For the CDR3, the DNA is TGTGCCAGCAGTCGACTAGCGGGAGGGGACAATGAGCAGTTCTTC.

CDR3 nucleotides: TGTGCCAGCAGCCCTTCTTACGGGGGTATGAACACTGAAGCTTTCTTT. Translating gives CASSPSYGGMNTEAFF. J is TRBJ1-1 and V is TRBV5-4; D might be TRBD1 (5 bases). The CDR3 is 16 residues long. V was pared by 4 bases and J by 0 bases, with 16 bases between. The V gene's germline CDR1 is SGHNT and CDR2 YYREEE (reference sequence). The full variable domain, its missing parts supplied by reference TRBV5-4 and TRBJ1-1, is ETGVTQSPTHLIKTRGQQVTLRCSSQSGHNTVSWYQQALGQGPQFIFQYYREEENGRGNFPPRFSGLQFPNYSSELNVNALELDDSALYLCASSPSYGGMNTEAFFGQGTRLTVV.

The chain is built from TRBV19 and TRBJ2-7; TRBD1 matches at 8 bases. The germline CDR1 and CDR2 sequences are LNHDA and SQIVND (reference sequence). The CDR3 spans 13 residues. The V and J ends lost 5 bases and 2 bases, in that order; junction bases with no gene match: 2. The CDR3: CASSRTGPYEQYF. The DNA of the CDR3 is TGTGCCAGTAGTCGGACAGGGCCCTACGAGCAGTACTTC.

The rearrangement uses TRBV18 and TRBJ1-1, with TRBD1 as a possible D gene (5 bases). Germline-derived CDR1 and CDR2 are KGHSH and LQKENI. The CDR3 is 15 residues long. V lost 6 bases, J lost 4 bases, and 18 bases lay in between. The CDR3 region is CASSPWWGEGTEAFF. CDR3 nucleotide sequence: TGTGCCAGCTCCCCGTGGTGGGGGGAAGGCACTGAAGCTTTCTTT.

The DNA of the CDR3 is TGTGCTAGTGGTTTGGTAACGGGGGTGTACAATGAGCAGTTCTTC. It encodes CASGLVTGVYNEQFF. V usage is TRBV12-5 and J usage is TRBJ2-1; D perhaps matches TRBD2 (6 bases). CDR3 length equals 15 residues. From germline, CDR1 is LGHNT and CDR2 FRNRAP. V lost 0 bases and J lost 4, with 10 bases in between.

Written as DNA, the CDR3 is TGTGCCAGCCGCCTAGGGGCCGGGGAGCTGTTTTTT. This sequence encodes CASRLGAGELFF. The chain couples TRBV28 to TRBJ2-2; a weak D match, TRBD1 (5 bases). The CDR3 contains 12 residues. With 8 bases removed from V and 6 bases from J, the gap between germline ends came to 10 bases. From germline, CDR1 is MDHEN and CDR2 SYDVKM.

The chain joins TRBV19 to TRBJ2-7; D is undetermined. Trimming removed 9 bases at V and 6 bases at J, with 12 bases between. CDR1 is LNHDA, CDR2 SQIVND, per germline (reference sequence). This CDR3 comprises 11 residues. The CDR3 DNA reads TGTGCCAGCAAAAGAGGTTCCGAGCAGTACTTC. It encodes CASKRGSEQYF.

This rearrangement joins TRBV5-8 to TRBJ1-4, with D hard to call. Trimming removed 3 bases from V and 8 bases from J, with 11 bases in between. The CDR3 covers 13 residues. From germline, CDR1 is SGHTS and CDR2 YDEGEE. DNA for the CDR3: TGTGCCAGCAGCTGGCAGGTGAGAGAAAAACTGTTTTTT. As protein: CASSWQVREKLFF.

This chain connects TRBV23-1 to TRBJ2-7; the match to TRBD2 covers 8 bases. TRBV23-1 is an ORF, with its function uncertain. The V gene end was trimmed by 2 bases and the J gene end by 4 bases; junction bases not matched to a gene: 10. CDR3 length: 16 residues. The CDR3: CASSQPPGTRPYEQYF. The CDR3 DNA reads TGCGCCAGCAGTCAACCTCCGGGGACTAGACCTTACGAGCAGTACTTC.